This passage covers 3 T cell receptor beta chains from one sample sequenced in a study of T and B cells in COVID-19 patients (dated by TCRdb to the early 2020s). Sequencing used an Illumina MiSeq. Multiplex PCR with BIOMED2 TRB-A/B primer pools was used to amplify TRB rearrangements. Clones were called with MiXCR by TCRdb after fastp trimmed the public reads at Q25, and only in-frame beta chains were retained. Each CDR3 protein gets just one entry, which takes the most common genes and DNA from the rows behind it. The table for this sample lists some 4,000 distinct CDR3 sequences; over 25% of them were counted only once. The ten largest clones represent about 39% of the sample. Genomic DNA extracted from blood was used in amounts of about 220-550 ng for amplification of TRB repertoires. Sequencing used blood. Every receptor here comes from a human donor with active COVID-19. The donor label of this sample is uncertain.

The rearrangement links TRBV20-1 to TRBJ2-1; D gene unclear. This CDR3 contains 14 residues. The germline V gene encodes CDR1 DFQATT and CDR2 SNEGSKA (reference sequence). V dropped 1 base and J dropped 5 bases, with 12 bases sitting between them. CDR3 nucleotides: TGCAGTGCTAGAGTGCGGAAAAGGGACAATGAGCAGTTCTTC. Translated: CSARVRKRDNEQFF.

This chain joins TRBV5-1 and TRBJ1-6; D unresolved. In germline, CDR1 is SGHRS, CDR2 YFSETQ. V lost 9 bases, J lost 9 bases, and 16 bases lay in between. This CDR3 has 13 residues. The CDR3 DNA sequence: TGCGCCACGACGAGGGATTCGGGTTCACCCCTCCACTTT. Its translation: CATTRDSGSPLHF.

Sample share makes this clonotype medium-sized. The CDR3 DNA reads TGTGCCAGCAGCTTATCATGGGGCTGGTACGAGCAGTACTTC. The encoded protein is CASSLSWGWYEQYF. The chain couples TRBV13 to TRBJ2-7; D may be TRBD1 (5 bases). The ends were cut back, 2 bases at V and 4 bases at J, with 12 bases in the middle. CDR1 is PRHDT and CDR2 is FYEKMQ in the germline V gene (reference sequence). The CDR3 sequence is 14 residues long.